What follows is one TCR beta chain and its context. Its antigen is still unknown. This PCR relied on a set of 60 Vbeta primers and 13 Jbeta primers. As processed by the authors: Approximately 80 million unique TCR beta chains, roughly 11 million of them shared, were counted by a later analysis. Repertoires were generated with immunoSEQ multiplex PCR, while TCRdb's copy carries only in-frame clones and drops some. The DNA was the basis for D and trimming; V, J and clone size are from that table. This listing includes 200,000 to 250,000 clones. This sample was taken from a study of cytomegalovirus exposure and HLA in healthy donors. General study findings and limits: Among the CMV-associated chains, three were confirmed in vitro as specific for CMV antigens.

Between the trimmed V and J ends, which lost 5 bases and 0 bases, there was a span of 12 bases. Germline V gives CDR1 SGHTA, CDR2 FQGNSA. There are 15 residues in the CDR3. While unrecorded immune exposures were likely, the donors were nominally healthy when sampled. What was sequenced was PBMCs. This chain connects TRBV7-2 to TRBJ2-3; possible D gene TRBD2, 6 bases. The clonotype comes from a girl aged 2 to 9 in good health and CMV-seropositive. CDR3 region: CASSPNGRSTDTQYF. The DNA of the CDR3 is TGTGCCAGCAGCCCGAACGGGAGAAGCACAGATACGCAGTATTTT.